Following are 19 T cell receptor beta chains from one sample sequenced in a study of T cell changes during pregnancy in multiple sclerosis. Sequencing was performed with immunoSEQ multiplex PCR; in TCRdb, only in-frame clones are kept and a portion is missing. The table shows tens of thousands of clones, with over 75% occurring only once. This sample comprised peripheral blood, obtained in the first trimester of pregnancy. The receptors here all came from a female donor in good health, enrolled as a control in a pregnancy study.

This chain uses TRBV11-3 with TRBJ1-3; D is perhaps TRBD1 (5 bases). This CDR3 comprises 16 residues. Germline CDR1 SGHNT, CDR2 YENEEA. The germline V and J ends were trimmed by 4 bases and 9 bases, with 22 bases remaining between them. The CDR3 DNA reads TGTGCCAGCAGCTCCCGTCGGGGGGACGACGAAGGCACCATATATTTT. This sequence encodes CASSSRRGDDEGTIYF.

The CDR3, as DNA: TGTGCCAGCAGTGACTCGGCGGGGGGTTGGGGTGAGCAGTTCTTC. It is translated as CASSDSAGGWGEQFF. This chain links TRBV6-4 with TRBJ2-1; 8 positions agree with TRBD2. Germline V gene lookup returns CDR1 MRHNA and CDR2 SNTAGT. V dropped 0 bases and J dropped 9; count of bases not matched to a gene: 7. The CDR3 has 15 amino acids.

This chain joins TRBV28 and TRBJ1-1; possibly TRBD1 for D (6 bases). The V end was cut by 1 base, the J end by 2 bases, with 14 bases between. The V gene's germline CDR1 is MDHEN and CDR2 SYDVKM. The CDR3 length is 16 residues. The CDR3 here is CASSLSDRRSNTEAFF. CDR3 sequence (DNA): TGTGCCAGCAGTTTATCCGACAGGAGGAGTAACACTGAAGCTTTCTTT. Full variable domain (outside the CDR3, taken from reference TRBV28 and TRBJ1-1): DVKVTQSSRYLVKRTGEKVFLECVQDMDHENMFWYRQDPGLGLRLIYFSYDVKMKEKGDIPEGYSVSREKKERFSLILESASTNQTSMYLCASSLSDRRSNTEAFFGQGTRLTVV.

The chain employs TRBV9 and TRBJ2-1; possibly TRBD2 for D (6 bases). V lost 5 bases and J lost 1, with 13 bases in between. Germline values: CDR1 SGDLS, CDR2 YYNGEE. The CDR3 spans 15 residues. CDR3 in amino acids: CASSLAGSSYNEQFF. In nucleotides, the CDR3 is TGTGCCAGCAGTCTTGCGGGAAGTTCCTACAATGAGCAGTTCTTC.

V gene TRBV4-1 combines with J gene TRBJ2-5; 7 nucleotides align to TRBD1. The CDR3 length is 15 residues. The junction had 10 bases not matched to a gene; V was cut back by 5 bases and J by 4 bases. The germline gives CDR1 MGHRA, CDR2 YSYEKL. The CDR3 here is CASSKSLGGVETQYF. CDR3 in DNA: TGCGCCAGCAGCAAGAGCCTAGGGGGCGTAGAGACCCAGTACTTC.

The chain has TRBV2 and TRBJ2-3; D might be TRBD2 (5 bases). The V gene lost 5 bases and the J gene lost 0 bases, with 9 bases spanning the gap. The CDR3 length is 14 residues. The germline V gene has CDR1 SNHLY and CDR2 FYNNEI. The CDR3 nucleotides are TGTGCCAGCAGTAGCGGTGATAGCACAGATACGCAGTATTTT. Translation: CASSSGDSTDTQYF.

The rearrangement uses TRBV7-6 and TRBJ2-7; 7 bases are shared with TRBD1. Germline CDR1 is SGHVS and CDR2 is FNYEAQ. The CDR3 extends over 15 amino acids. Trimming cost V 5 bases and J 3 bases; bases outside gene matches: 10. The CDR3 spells CASSPPGQVVYEQYF. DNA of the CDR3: TGTGCCAGCAGCCCCCCCGGACAGGTGGTCTACGAGCAGTACTTC.

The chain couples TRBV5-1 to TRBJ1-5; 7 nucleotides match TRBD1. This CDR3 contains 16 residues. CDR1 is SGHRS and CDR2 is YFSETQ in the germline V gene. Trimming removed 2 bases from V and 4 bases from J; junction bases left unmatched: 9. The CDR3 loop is CASSLYTGEMNQPQHF. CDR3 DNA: TGCGCCAGCAGCTTATATACAGGGGAAATGAATCAGCCCCAGCATTTT.

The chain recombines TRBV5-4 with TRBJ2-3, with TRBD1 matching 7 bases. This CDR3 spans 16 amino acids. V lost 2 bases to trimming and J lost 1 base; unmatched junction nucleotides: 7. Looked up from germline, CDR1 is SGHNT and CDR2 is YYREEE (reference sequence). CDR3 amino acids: CASSFKGAMGTDTQYF. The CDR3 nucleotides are TGTGCCAGCAGCTTTAAGGGGGCAATGGGCACAGATACGCAGTATTTT.

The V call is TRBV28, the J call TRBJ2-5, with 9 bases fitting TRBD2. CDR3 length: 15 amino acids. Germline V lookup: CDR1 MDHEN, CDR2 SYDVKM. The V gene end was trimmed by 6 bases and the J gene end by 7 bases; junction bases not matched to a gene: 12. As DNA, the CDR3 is TGTGCCAGCAGATTACAGGGGACTAGCAGTCCGACCCAGTACTTC. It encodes CASRLQGTSSPTQYF.

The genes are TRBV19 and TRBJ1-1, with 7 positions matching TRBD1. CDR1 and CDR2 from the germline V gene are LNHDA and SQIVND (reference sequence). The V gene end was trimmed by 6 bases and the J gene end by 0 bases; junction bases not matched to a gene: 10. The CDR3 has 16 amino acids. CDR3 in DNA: TGTGCCAGTAGATCGCCCCAGGACAGGTTGAACACTGAAGCTTTCTTT. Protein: CASRSPQDRLNTEAFF.

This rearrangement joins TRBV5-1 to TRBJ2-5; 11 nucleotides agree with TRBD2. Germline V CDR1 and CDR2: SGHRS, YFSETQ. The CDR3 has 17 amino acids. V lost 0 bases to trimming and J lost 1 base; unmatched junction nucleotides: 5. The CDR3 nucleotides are TGCGCCAGCAGCTTGGGCCCTAGCGGGAGGCGCCAAGAGACCCAGTACTTC. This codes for CASSLGPSGRRQETQYF. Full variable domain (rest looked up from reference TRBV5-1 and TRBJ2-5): KAGVTQTPRYLIKTRGQQVTLSCSPISGHRSVSWYQQTPGQGLQFLFEYFSETQRNKGNFPGRFSGRQFSNSRSEMNVSTLELGDSALYLCASSLGPSGRRQETQYFGPGTRLLVL.

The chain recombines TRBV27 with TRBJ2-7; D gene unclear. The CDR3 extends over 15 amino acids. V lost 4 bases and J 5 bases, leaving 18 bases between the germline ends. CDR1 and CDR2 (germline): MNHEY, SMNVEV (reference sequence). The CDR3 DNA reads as TGTGCCAGCAGTTATAGTGAGGTCTCTCTTGACGAGCAGTACTTC. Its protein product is CASSYSEVSLDEQYF.

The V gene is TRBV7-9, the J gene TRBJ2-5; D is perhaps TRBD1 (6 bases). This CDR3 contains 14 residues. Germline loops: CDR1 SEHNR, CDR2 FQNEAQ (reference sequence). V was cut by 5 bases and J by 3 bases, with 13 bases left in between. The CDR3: CASSLQGGEETQYF. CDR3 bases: TGTGCCAGCAGCCTGCAAGGGGGAGAAGAGACCCAGTACTTC.

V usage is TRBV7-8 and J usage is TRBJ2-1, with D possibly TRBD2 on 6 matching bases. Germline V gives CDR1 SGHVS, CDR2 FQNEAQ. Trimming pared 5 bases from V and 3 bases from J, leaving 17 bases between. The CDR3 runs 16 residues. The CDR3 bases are TGTGCCAGCAGCCCCTCGCCGGGAGACCGCTACAATGAGCAGTTCTTC. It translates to CASSPSPGDRYNEQFF.

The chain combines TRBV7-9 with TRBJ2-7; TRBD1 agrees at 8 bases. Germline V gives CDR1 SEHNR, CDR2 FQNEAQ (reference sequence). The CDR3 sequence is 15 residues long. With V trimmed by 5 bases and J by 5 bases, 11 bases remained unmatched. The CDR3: CASSIPGQGLDEQYF. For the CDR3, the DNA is TGTGCCAGCAGCATACCCGGACAGGGTTTGGACGAGCAGTACTTC.

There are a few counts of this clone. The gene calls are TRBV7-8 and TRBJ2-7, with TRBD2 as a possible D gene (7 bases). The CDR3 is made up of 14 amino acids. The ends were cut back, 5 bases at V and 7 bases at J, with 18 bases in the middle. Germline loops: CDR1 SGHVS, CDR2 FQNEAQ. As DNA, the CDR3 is TGTGCCAGCAGCCGCTTGGGGGGGGGCATGGAGCAGTACTTC. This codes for CASSRLGGGMEQYF.

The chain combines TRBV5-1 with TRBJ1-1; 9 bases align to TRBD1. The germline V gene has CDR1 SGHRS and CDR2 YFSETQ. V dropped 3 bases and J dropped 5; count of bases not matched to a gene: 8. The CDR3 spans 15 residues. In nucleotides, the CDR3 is TGCGCCAGCAGCTCCCGGACAGGGGATTATACTGAAGCTTTCTTT. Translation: CASSSRTGDYTEAFF.

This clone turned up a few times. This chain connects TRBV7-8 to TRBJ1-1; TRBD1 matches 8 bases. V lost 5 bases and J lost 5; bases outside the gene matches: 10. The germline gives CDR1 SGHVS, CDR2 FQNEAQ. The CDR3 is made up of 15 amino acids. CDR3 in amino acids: CASSPSATGETEAFF. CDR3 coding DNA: TGTGCCAGCAGCCCATCAGCGACAGGGGAGACTGAAGCTTTCTTT.